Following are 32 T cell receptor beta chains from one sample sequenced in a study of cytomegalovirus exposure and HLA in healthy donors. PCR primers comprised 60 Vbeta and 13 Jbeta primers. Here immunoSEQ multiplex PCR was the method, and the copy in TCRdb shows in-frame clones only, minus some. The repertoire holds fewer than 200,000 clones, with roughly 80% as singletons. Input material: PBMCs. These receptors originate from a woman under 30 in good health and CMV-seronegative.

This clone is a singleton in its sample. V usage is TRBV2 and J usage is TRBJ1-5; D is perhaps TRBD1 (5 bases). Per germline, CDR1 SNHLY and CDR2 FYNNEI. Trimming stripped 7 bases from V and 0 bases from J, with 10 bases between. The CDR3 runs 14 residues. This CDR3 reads CASTRDYSNQPQHF. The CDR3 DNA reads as TGTGCCAGCACCAGGGATTATAGCAATCAGCCCCAGCATTTT.

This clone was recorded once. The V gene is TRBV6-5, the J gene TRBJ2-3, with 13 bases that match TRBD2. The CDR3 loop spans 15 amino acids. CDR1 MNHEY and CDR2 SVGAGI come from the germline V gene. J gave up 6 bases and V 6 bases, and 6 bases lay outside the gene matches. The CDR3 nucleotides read TGTGCCAGCAGCCGGGGACTAGCGGGAATGGATACGCAGTATTTT. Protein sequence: CASSRGLAGMDTQYF.

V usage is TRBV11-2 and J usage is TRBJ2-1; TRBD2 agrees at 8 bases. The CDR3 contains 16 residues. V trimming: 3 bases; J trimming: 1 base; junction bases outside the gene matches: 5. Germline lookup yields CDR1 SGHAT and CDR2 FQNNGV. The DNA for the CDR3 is TGTGCCAGCAGCTTTCTCGCGGGAGGTTCCTACAATGAGCAGTTCTTC. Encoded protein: CASSFLAGGSYNEQFF.

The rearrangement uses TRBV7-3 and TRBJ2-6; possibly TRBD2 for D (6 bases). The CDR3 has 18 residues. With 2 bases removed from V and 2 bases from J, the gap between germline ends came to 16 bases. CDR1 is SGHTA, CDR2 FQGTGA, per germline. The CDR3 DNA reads TGTGCCAGCAGCTTACCCCCGGGGGAAGGGGCTGGGGCCAACGTCCTGACTTTC. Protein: CASSLPPGEGAGANVLTF.

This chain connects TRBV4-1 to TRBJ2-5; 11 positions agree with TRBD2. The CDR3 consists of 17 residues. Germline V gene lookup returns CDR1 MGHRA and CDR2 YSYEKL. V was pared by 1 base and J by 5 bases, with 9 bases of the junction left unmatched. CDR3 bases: TGCGCCAGCAGCCAAGGTCAAACTAGCGGGAGATTGGAGACCCAGTACTTC. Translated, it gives CASSQGQTSGRLETQYF.

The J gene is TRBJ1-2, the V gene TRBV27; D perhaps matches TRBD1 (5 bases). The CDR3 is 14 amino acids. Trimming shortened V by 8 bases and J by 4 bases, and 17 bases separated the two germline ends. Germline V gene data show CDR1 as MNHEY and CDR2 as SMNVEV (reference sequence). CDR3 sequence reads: CASGKGVTAYGYTF. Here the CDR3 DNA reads TGTGCCAGCGGAAAGGGTGTGACAGCCTATGGCTACACCTTC.

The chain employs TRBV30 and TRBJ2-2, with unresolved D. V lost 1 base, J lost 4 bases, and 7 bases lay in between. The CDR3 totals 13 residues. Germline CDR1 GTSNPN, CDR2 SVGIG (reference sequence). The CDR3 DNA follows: TGTGCCTGGAGTGGAGGCCTCACCGGGGAGCTGTTTTTT. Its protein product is CAWSGGLTGELFF. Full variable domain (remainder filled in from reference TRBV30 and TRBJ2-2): SQTIHQWPATLVQPVGSPLSLECTVEGTSNPNLYWYRQAAGRGLQLLFYSVGIGQISSEVPQNLSASRPQDRQFILSSKKLLLSDSGFYLCAWSGGLTGELFFGEGSRLTVL.

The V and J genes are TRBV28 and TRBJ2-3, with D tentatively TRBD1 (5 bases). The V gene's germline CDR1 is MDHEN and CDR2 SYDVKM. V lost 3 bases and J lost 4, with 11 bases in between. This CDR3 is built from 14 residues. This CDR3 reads CASSFQGLADTQYF. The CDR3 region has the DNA TGTGCCAGCAGTTTTCAGGGATTGGCAGATACGCAGTATTTT.

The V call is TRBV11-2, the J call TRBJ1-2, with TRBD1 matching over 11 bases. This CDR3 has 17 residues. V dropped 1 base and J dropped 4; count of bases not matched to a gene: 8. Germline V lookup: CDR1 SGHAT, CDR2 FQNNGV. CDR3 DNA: TGTGCCAGCAGCTTAGCGGGGACAGGGGGTGATACCTATGGCTACACCTTC. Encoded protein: CASSLAGTGGDTYGYTF.

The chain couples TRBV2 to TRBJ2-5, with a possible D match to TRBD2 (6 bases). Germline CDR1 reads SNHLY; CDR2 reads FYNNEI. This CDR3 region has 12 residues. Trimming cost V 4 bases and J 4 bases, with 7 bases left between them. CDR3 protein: CASSGLGETQYF. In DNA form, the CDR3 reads TGTGCCAGCAGTGGACTAGGAGAGACCCAGTACTTC.

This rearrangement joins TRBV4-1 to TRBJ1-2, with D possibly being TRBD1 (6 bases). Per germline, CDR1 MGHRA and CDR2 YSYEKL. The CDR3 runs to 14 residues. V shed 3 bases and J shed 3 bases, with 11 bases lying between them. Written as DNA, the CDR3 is TGCGCCAGCAGCCACCCCACAGGGTACTATGGCTACACCTTC. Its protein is CASSHPTGYYGYTF.

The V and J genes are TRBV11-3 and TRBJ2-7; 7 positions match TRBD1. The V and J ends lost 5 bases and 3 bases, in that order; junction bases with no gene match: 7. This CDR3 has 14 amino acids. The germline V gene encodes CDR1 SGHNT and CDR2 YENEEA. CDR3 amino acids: CASSPGQVLYEQYF. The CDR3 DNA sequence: TGTGCCAGCAGCCCCGGACAGGTCCTCTACGAGCAGTACTTC.

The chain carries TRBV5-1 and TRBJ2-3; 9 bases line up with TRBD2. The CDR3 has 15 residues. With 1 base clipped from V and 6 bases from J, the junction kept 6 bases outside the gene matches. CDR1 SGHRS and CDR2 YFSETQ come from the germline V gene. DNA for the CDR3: TGCGCCAGCAGCTTGACGGCGGGAGGGGGGGATACGCAGTATTTT. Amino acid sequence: CASSLTAGGGDTQYF.

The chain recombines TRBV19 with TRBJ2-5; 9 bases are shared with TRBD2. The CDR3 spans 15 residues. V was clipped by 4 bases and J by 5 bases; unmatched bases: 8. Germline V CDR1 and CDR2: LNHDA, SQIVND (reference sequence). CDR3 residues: CASSTVAGVGETQYF. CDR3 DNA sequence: TGTGCCAGTAGTACCGTAGCGGGAGTCGGGGAGACCCAGTACTTC.

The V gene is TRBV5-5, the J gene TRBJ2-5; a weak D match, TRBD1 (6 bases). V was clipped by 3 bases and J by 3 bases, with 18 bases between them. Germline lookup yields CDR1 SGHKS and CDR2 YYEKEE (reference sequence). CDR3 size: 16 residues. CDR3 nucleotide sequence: TGTGCCAGCAGCTACCCTCGGACAGCTAATAAAGAGACCCAGTACTTC. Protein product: CASSYPRTANKETQYF.

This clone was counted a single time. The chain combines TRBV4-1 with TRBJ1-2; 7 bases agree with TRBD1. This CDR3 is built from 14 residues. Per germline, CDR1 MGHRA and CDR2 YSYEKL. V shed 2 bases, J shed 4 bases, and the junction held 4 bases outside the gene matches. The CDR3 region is CASSQQGQLYGYTF. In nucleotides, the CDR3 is TGCGCCAGCAGCCAACAGGGACAGCTCTATGGCTACACCTTC.

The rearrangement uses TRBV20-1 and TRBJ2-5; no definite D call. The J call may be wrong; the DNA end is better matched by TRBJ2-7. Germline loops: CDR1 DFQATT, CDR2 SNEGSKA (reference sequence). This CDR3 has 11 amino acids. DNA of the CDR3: TGCAGTGCGGTCCGGAGTTTCGAGCAGTACTTC. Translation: CSAVRSFEQYF.

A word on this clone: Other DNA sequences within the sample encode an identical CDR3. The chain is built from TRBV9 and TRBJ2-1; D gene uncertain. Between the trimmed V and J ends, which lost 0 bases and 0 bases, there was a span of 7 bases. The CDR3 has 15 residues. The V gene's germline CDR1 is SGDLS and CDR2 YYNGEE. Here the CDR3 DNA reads TGTGCCAGCAGCGTAGGGCAATCCTCCTACAATGAGCAGTTCTTC. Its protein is CASSVGQSSYNEQFF.

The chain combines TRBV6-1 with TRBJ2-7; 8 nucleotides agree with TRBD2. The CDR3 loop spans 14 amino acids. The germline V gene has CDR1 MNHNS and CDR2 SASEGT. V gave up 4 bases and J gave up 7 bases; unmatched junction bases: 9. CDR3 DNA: TGTGCCAGCAGTGCCCGGGGGGGGGATTTGGAGCAGTACTTC. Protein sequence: CASSARGGDLEQYF.

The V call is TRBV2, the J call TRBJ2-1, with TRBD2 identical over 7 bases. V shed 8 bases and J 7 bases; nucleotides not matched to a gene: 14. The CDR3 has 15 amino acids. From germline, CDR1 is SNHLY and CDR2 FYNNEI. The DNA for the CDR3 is TGTGCCAGCTTCGGTTCCAGGACTAGTTCAAATGAGCAGTTCTTC. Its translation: CASFGSRTSSNEQFF.

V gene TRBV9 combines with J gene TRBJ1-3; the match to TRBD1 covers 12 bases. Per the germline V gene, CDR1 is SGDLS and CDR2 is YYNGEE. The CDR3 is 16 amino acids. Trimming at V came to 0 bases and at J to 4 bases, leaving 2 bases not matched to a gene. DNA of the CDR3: TGTGCCAGCAGCGTAGGGGGACAGGGGGCAGGAAACACCATATATTTT. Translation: CASSVGGQGAGNTIYF.

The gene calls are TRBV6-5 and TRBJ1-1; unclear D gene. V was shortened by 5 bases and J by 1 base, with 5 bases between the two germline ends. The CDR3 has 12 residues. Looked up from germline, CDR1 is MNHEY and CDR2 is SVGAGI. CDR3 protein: CASSTGNTEAFF. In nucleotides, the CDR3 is TGTGCCAGCAGTACCGGGAACACTGAAGCTTTCTTT.

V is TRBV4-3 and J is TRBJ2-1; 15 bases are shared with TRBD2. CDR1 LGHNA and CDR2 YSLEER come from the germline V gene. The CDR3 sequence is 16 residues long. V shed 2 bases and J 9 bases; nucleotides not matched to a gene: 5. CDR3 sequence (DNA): TGCGCCAGCAGCCAAAGATCGGGACTAGCGGGAGGTGAGCAGTTCTTC. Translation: CASSQRSGLAGGEQFF.

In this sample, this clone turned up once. DNA for the CDR3: TGCGCCAGCAGCCAACGGGCGGGAGGGCGCAATGAGCAGTTCTTC. This gives the protein CASSQRAGGRNEQFF. This chain connects TRBV4-3 to TRBJ2-1, with 9 bases identical to TRBD2. In germline, CDR1 is LGHNA, CDR2 YSLEER. Trimming removed 2 bases from V and 6 bases from J; junction bases left unmatched: 5. The CDR3 consists of 15 residues.

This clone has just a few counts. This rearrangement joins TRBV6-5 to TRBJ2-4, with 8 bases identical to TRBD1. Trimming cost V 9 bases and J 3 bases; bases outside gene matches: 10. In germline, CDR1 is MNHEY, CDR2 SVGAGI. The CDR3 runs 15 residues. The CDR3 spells CASTSRGLGKNIQYF. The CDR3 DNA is TGTGCCAGTACTTCCAGGGGGCTGGGCAAAAACATTCAGTACTTC.

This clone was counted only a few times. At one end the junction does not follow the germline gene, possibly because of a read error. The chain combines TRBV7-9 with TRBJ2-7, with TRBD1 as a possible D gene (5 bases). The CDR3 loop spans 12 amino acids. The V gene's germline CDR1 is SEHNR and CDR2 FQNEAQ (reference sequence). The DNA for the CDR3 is TGTGCCAGCAGCCCCGACAGTCCTTATATGAACTTC. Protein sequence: CASSPDSPYMNF.

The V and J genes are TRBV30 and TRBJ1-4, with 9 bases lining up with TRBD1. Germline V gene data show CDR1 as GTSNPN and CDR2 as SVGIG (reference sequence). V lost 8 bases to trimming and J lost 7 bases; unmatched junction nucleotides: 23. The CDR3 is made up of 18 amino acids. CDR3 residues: CAQTHGKTGGGSGEKLFF. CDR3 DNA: TGTGCCCAGACACATGGCAAGACAGGGGGAGGATCGGGTGAAAAACTGTTTTTT.

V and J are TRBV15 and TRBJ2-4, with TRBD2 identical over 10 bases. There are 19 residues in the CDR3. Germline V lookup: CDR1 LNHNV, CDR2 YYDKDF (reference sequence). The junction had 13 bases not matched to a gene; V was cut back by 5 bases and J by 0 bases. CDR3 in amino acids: CATSAPGTSVHLAKNIQYF. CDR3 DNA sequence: TGTGCCACCAGCGCCCCCGGGACTAGCGTACATCTAGCCAAAAACATTCAGTACTTC.

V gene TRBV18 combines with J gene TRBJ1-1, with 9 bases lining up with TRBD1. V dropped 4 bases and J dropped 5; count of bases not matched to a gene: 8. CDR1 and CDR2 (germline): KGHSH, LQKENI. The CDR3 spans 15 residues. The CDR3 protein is CASSRRTGERTEAFF. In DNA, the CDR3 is TGTGCCAGCTCACGACGGACAGGGGAGAGGACTGAAGCTTTCTTT.

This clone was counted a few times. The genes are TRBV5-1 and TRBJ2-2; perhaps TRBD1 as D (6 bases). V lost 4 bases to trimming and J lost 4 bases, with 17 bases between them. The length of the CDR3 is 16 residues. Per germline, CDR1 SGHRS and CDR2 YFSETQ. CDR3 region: CASSPRQGPGTGELFF. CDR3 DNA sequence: TGCGCCAGCAGCCCCCGTCAGGGGCCGGGCACCGGGGAGCTGTTTTTT. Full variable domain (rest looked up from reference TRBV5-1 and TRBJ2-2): KAGVTQTPRYLIKTRGQQVTLSCSPISGHRSVSWYQQTPGQGLQFLFEYFSETQRNKGNFPGRFSGRQFSNSRSEMNVSTLELGDSALYLCASSPRQGPGTGELFFGEGSRLTVL.

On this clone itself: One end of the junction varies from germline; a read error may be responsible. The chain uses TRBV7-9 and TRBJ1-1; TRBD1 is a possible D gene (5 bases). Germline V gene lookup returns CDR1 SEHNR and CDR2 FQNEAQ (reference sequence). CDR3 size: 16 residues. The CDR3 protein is CSSSPPVGRQNTEAFF. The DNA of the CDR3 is TGTTCCAGCAGCCCCCCCGTGGGGCGGCAGAACACTGAAGCTTTCTTT. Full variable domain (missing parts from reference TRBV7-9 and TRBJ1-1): DTGVSQNPRHKITKRGQNVTFRCDPISEHNRLYWYRQTLGQGPEFLTYFQNEAQLEKSRLLSDRFSAERPKGSFSTLEIQRTEQGDSAMYLCSSSPPVGRQNTEAFFGQGTRLTVV.

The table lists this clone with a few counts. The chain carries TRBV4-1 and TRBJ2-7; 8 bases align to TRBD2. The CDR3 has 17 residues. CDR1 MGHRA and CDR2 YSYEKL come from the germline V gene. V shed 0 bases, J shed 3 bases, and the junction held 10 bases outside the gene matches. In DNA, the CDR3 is TGCGCCAGCAGCCAAGATCGATTGAGCGGGAGTATCTACGAGCAGTACTTC. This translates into CASSQDRLSGSIYEQYF.